These 21 T cell receptor beta chains came from one sample sequenced in a study of tumor and adjacent non-tumor tissue in lung cancer (dated by TCRdb to the late 2010s). The library was built by means of multiplex PCR. Sequenced using an Illumina HiSeq 2500. TCRbeta libraries were constructed through three rounds of nested PCR with primers (Table S4) according to protocols modified from ARM-PCR. TCRdb itself trimmed the public reads at Q25 with fastp, ran MiXCR and retained productive beta chains. Identical CDR3 protein sequences are pooled into one entry, listed with their most common genes and DNA. The sample table lists 200,000 or so distinct CDR3 sequences, approximately 74% of them with a count of one. The ten largest clonotypes hold about 23% of the sample. RNA was isolated from bulk unsorted tissue, and RNA quality was assessed with a NanoDrop ND-1000 and an Agilent 2100. The specimen was lung tumor tissue. The receptors here all came from a man in his 60s with non-small cell lung cancer.

The V and J genes are TRBV5-4 and TRBJ1-6; possibly TRBD1 for D (6 bases). Trimming left V 9 bases short and J 9 bases short, with 19 bases between. The CDR3 is 14 residues long. Germline V lookup: CDR1 SGHNT, CDR2 YYREEE (reference sequence). This chain's CDR3 is CANSPRGDGSPLHF. CDR3 bases: TGTGCCAACTCTCCCAGGGGAGATGGTTCACCCCTCCACTTT. Supplemented by reference TRBV5-4 and TRBJ1-6, the full variable domain reads ETGVTQSPTHLIKTRGQQVTLRCSSQSGHNTVSWYQQALGQGPQFIFQYYREEENGRGNFPPRFSGLQFPNYSSELNVNALELDDSALYLCANSPRGDGSPLHFGNGTRLTVT.

V and J are TRBV20-1 and TRBJ1-5, with a tentative D call TRBD1 (6 bases). This CDR3 comprises 14 residues. With 1 base removed from V and 0 bases from J, the gap between germline ends came to 7 bases. Germline CDR1 reads DFQATT; CDR2 reads SNEGSKA (reference sequence). CDR3 coding DNA: TGCAGTGCTAGAGGACAGGCTAGCAATCAGCCCCAGCATTTT. It translates to CSARGQASNQPQHF.

The chain has TRBV30 and TRBJ2-3; D unclear. The CDR3 totals 12 residues. The germline V gene has CDR1 GTSNPN and CDR2 SVGIG (reference sequence). V gave up 4 bases and J gave up 1 base, with 6 bases separating them. CDR3 DNA: TGTGCCTGGACCAAGGGCACAGATACGCAGTATTTT. It translates to CAWTKGTDTQYF.

On this clonotype: A junction end diverges from the germline sequence, so it may reflect a read error. V and J are TRBV6-1 and TRBJ1-5; tentatively, D is TRBD1 (5 bases). CDR1 and CDR2 from the germline V gene are MNHNS and SASEGT. The CDR3 is made up of 17 amino acids. The DNA of the CDR3 is TGTGCCAGCTACTATCCTAAAGACAGTTATAGCATTCAGCCCCAGCATTTT. This codes for CASYYPKDSYSIQPQHF.

J is TRBJ2-7 and V is TRBV11-1; maybe TRBD1 (6 bases). V lost 9 bases and J lost 2, with 20 bases in between. The germline V gene has CDR1 SGHAT and CDR2 FQDESV (reference sequence). The length of the CDR3 is 15 residues. The CDR3 DNA follows: TGTGCCAGTAGCCTCATACAGGGTGGGGCCTACGAGCAGTACTTC. Its translation is CASSLIQGGAYEQYF.

With respect to this clonotype: A junction boundary mismatches the germline segment, possibly from a read error. This sequence joins TRBV12-3 or TRBV12-4 and TRBJ1-1, with 10 bases identical to TRBD1. The CDR3 length is 15 residues. CDR3 region: CPSTHWTGGNTEAFF. CDR3 in DNA: TGTCCCAGCACCCACTGGACAGGGGGAAACACTGAAGCTTTCTTT.

In the case of this clonotype: At one of its ends the junction is not consistent with the germline gene, which may arise from a read error. The CDR3 DNA reads TGCAGTGCTAGAGATTTAGGGGGCTATAGCTACACCTTC. Its protein product is CSARDLGGYSYTF. The chain has TRBV20-1 and TRBJ1-2; TRBD1 aligns across 7 bases. Germline CDR1 is DFQATT and CDR2 is SNEGSKA (reference sequence). This CDR3 is built from 13 residues.

About this clonotype itself: Its ends do not fully match the called genes, so a read error is possible. The CDR3 DNA reads as TGTGCCAGCAGATTAGGAAAGAATCAGCCCCAGCATTTT. This sequence encodes CASRLGKNQPQHF. This rearrangement joins TRBV11-1 to TRBJ1-5; D gene ambiguous. Germline V CDR1 and CDR2: SGHAT, FQDESV (reference sequence). The CDR3 consists of 13 residues.

The genes are TRBV18 and TRBJ1-3; 7 bases map to TRBD1. Germline V gene data show CDR1 as KGHSH and CDR2 as LQKENI. V lost 2 bases, J lost 0 bases, and 4 bases stayed unmatched. The CDR3 length is 16 residues. In DNA form, the CDR3 reads TGTGCCAGCTCACCAACAGGGGAGAGCTCTGGAAACACCATATATTTT. Protein: CASSPTGESSGNTIYF.

J is TRBJ1-6 and V is TRBV11-2; D possibly corresponds to TRBD1 (5 bases). The CDR3 totals 15 residues. Germline V lookup: CDR1 SGHAT, CDR2 FQNNGV. V lost 5 bases, J lost 7 bases, and 15 bases lay in between. CDR3 coding DNA: TGTGCCAGCAGCGTAAGGGACCTAGGAAATTCACCCCTCCACTTT. Amino acid sequence: CASSVRDLGNSPLHF.

A remark on this clonotype: A much larger clonotype is one base distant, so this may be a read error. The rearrangement uses TRBV4-3 and TRBJ2-5, with TRBD2 as a possible D gene (7 bases). The CDR3 covers 15 residues. Germline-derived CDR1 and CDR2 are LGHNA and YSLEER. The CDR3 reads CTSSFGRGREETQYF. CDR3 coding DNA: TGCACCAGCAGCTTCGGAAGGGGGAGGGAAGAGACCCAGTACTTC.

V is TRBV28 and J is TRBJ1-2; D ambiguous. Germline assignment: CDR1 MDHEN and CDR2 SYDVKM. The CDR3 is 11 amino acids. The chain's CDR3 is CTARGLRDYTF. CDR3 coding DNA: TGTACCGCGAGAGGGTTACGTGACTACACCTTC.

Notes on this clonotype: Germline is not matched at one junction end, which may reflect a read error. This chain connects TRBV6-1 to TRBJ1-5, with 10 bases that match TRBD1. Germline V gives CDR1 MNHNS, CDR2 SASEGT. The CDR3 has 15 amino acids. The DNA of the CDR3 is TGTGCCAGCATCCTTGACAGGGGGCGGCATCAGCCCCATCATTTT. It encodes CASILDRGRHQPHHF.

Worth noting for this clonotype: One base away lies a much larger clone, so this may be a sequencing read error. V and J are TRBV20-1 and TRBJ2-7, with 9 bases matching TRBD1. This CDR3 is built from 15 residues. CDR1 is DFQATT, CDR2 SNEGSKA, per germline (reference sequence). The CDR3 spells CSARESGTGHYDQYF. The CDR3 DNA is TGCAGTGCTAGAGAATCCGGGACAGGGCATTACGATCAGTACTTC.

Points on this clonotype: The CDR3 ends on some other residue instead of the conserved phenylalanine or tryptophan, so this is likely a read error. The chain joins TRBV11-2 to TRBJ1-1, with a possible D match to TRBD1 (5 bases). The CDR3 runs to 14 residues. Germline V gene lookup returns CDR1 SGHAT and CDR2 FQNNGV. CDR3 coding DNA: TGTGCCAGGAGCTTAGTCGTGAGGGGCACTGAAGCTTTCATT. Residues: CARSLVVRGTEAFI.

A word on this clonotype: This may stem from a read error, because a much larger clone lies one nucleotide away. This chain uses TRBV6-6 with TRBJ2-3, with TRBD1 identical over 7 bases. Germline assignment: CDR1 MNHNY and CDR2 SVGAGI (reference sequence). The CDR3 spans 15 residues. The CDR3 sequence is CASSRPGQSTGTQYF. Here the CDR3 DNA reads TGTGCCAGCAGCAGACCGGGACAGAGCACAGGTACGCAGTATTTT.

On this clonotype: It may be a read error: a sequence one base away is much more abundant. The chain joins TRBV20-1 to TRBJ2-1; either TRBD1 or TRBD2 may fit D (6 bases each). The CDR3 spans 15 residues. CDR1 and CDR2 from the germline V gene are DFQATT and SNEGSKA (reference sequence). The CDR3 here is CSIVRPGATYNEQFF. DNA for the CDR3: TGCAGCATTGTTAGACCGGGGGCTACCTACAATGAGCAGTTCTTC.

Remarks on this clonotype: Its ends do not fully match the called genes, so a read error is possible. The V call is TRBV6-6, the J call TRBJ2-3; 12 bases fit TRBD2. Germline V gene data show CDR1 as MNHNY and CDR2 as SVGAGI (reference sequence). This CDR3 has 19 residues. The CDR3 loop is CASSSPTSGGIQGTDRQYF. As DNA, the CDR3 is TGTGCCAGCAGTTCGCCTACTAGCGGGGGGATTCAGGGCACAGATAGGCAGTATTTT.

Comments on this clonotype: This may stem from a read error, because a much larger clone lies one nucleotide away. The chain uses TRBV6-6 and TRBJ1-1, with D maybe TRBD1 (5 bases). The germline gives CDR1 MNHNY, CDR2 SVGAGI (reference sequence). This CDR3 comprises 12 residues. CDR3 DNA sequence: TGTACCAGCAGGAAGGGGATCACTGAAGCTTTCTTT. This sequence encodes CTSRKGITEAFF.

As for this clonotype: It is likely a read error, because the conserved phenylalanine at the end of the CDR3 is missing. The DNA is left out, because the CDR3 cannot be placed on it with certainty; the CDR3 is given as TCRdb lists it. The V and J genes are TRBV29-1 and TRBJ2-7. The germline gives CDR1 SQVTM, CDR2 ANQGSEA. The CDR3 is 12 amino acids in total, end residues counted. The CDR3 here is CSVEGSGHEHYY.

V gene TRBV20-1 combines with J gene TRBJ2-2; TRBD2 matches 9 bases. The germline V gene has CDR1 DFQATT and CDR2 SNEGSKA (reference sequence). The CDR3 has 18 amino acids. With 0 bases clipped from V and 4 bases from J, the junction kept 12 bases outside the gene matches. DNA for the CDR3: TGCAGTGCTAGAGATGGTGGTAGCGGGAGTTGGGGCACCGGGGAGCTGTTTTTT. Translation: CSARDGGSGSWGTGELFF.